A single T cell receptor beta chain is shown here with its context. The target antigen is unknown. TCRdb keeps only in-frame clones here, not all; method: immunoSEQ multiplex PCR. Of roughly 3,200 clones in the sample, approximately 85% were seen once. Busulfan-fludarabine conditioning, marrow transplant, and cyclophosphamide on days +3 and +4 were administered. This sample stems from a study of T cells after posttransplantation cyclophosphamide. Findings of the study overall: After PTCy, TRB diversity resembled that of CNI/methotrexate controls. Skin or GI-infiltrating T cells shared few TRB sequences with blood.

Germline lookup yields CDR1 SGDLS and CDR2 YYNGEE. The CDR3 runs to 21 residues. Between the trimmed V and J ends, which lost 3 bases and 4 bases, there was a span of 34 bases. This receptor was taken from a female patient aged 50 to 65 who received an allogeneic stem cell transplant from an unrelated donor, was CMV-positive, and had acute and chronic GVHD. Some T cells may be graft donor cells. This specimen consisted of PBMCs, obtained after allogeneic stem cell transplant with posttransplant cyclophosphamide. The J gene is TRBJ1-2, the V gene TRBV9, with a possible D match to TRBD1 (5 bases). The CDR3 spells CASSAPKPNLNSGGDGYGYTF. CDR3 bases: TGTGCCAGCAGCGCACCAAAACCGAACCTAAACTCCGGCGGGGACGGCTATGGCTACACCTTC.